Presented here are 10 T cell receptor beta chains from one specimen sequenced in a study of T cells after yellow fever vaccination. TCRdb itself ran the 5' RACE reads through MiXCR, one entry per CDR3 protein. The sample records about 630,000 distinct CDR3 sequences, 9% to 15% being singletons. The input for sequencing was PBMCs, taken on the day of the yellow fever booster vaccination. Receptors originate from a man younger than 45 who received the YFV17D yellow fever vaccine.

The DNA of the CDR3 is TGCAGTGCTAGACCTCGGGAAGGCAGTCCCCGTCAGCAGTTCTTC. Its protein is CSARPREGSPRQQFF. The rearrangement joins TRBV20-1 to TRBJ2-1; the D gene is possibly TRBD2 (5 bases). The V and J ends lost 2 bases and 11 bases respectively, with 22 bases between them. Germline CDR1 is DFQATT and CDR2 is SNEGSKA (reference sequence). This CDR3 is 15 amino acids long.

The V and J genes are TRBV5-1 and TRBJ1-2; 7 positions agree with TRBD1. Germline CDR1 and CDR2: SGHRS and YFSETQ. With V trimmed by 4 bases and J by 4 bases, 4 bases remained unmatched. The CDR3 loop spans 13 amino acids. The CDR3 DNA reads as TGCGCCAGCAGCGGACAGGCCTCCTATGGCTACACCTTC. This gives the protein CASSGQASYGYTF. The variable domain in full, completed from reference TRBV5-1 and TRBJ1-2, reads KAGVTQTPRYLIKTRGQQVTLSCSPISGHRSVSWYQQTPGQGLQFLFEYFSETQRNKGNFPGRFSGRQFSNSRSEMNVSTLELGDSALYLCASSGQASYGYTFGSGTRLTVV.

This clonotype showed up just a few times. The rearrangement uses TRBV25-1 and TRBJ1-6; D might be TRBD1 (6 bases). CDR3 length equals 12 residues. From germline, CDR1 is MGHDK and CDR2 SYGVNS. Trimming shortened V by 7 bases and J by 10 bases, and 11 bases separated the two germline ends. The CDR3 DNA follows: TGTGCCAGCAAGGACAGTTCCTCACCCCTCCACTTT. It encodes CASKDSSSPLHF. Complete variable domain (other parts from reference TRBV25-1 and TRBJ1-6): EADIYQTPRYLVIGTGKKITLECSQTMGHDKMYWYQQDPGMELHLIHYSYGVNSTEKGDLSSESTVSRIRTEHFPLTLESARPSHTSQYLCASKDSSSPLHFGNGTRLTVT.

The chain recombines TRBV5-1 with TRBJ2-7; TRBD2 aligns across 9 bases. The germline V gene has CDR1 SGHRS and CDR2 YFSETQ. V trimming: 2 bases; J trimming: 2 bases; junction bases outside the gene matches: 5. This CDR3 contains 15 residues. CDR3 in DNA: TGCGCCAGCAGCTTCATAGCGGGAGTCACCTACGAGCAGTACTTC. Its translation is CASSFIAGVTYEQYF.

This clonotype was counted a few times. Here the CDR3 reads CASRPRGSSNYGYTF. For the CDR3, the DNA is TGTGCCAGCAGACCCAGGGGGAGCAGTAACTATGGCTACACCTTC. The rearrangement joins TRBV28 to TRBJ1-2; 7 bases fit TRBD1. Germline-derived CDR1 and CDR2 are MDHEN and SYDVKM. V shed 6 bases and J 1 base; nucleotides not matched to a gene: 8. The CDR3 length is 15 residues.

This clonotype was recorded a few times. The J gene is TRBJ2-2, the V gene TRBV7-2, with TRBD1 as a possible D gene (6 bases). Germline CDR1 is SGHTA and CDR2 is FQGNSA. This CDR3 comprises 14 residues. The V end was cut by 6 bases, the J end by 4 bases, with 12 bases between. CDR3 coding DNA: TGTGCCAGCAGAACAGGGTGGAGCACCGGGGAGCTGTTTTTT. Translation gives CASRTGWSTGELFF.

This clonotype was observed a handful of times. V and J are TRBV29-1 and TRBJ1-1; D not certain. V lost 6 bases, J lost 0 bases, and 5 bases lay in between. The CDR3 is 11 residues long. The V gene's germline CDR1 is SQVTM and CDR2 ANQGSEA. The CDR3 nucleotides are TGCAGCGTAAACATGAACACTGAAGCTTTCTTT. Protein: CSVNMNTEAFF. Full variable domain (outside the CDR3, taken from reference TRBV29-1 and TRBJ1-1): SAVISQKPSRDICQRGTSLTIQCQVDSQVTMMFWYRQQPGQSLTLIATANQGSEATYESGFVIDKFPISRPNLTFSTLTVSNMSPEDSSIYLCSVNMNTEAFFGQGTRLTVV.

This clonotype showed up just a few times. The chain couples TRBV4-2 to TRBJ2-7, with D perhaps matching TRBD1 (5 bases). This CDR3 comprises 12 residues. The V end lost 8 bases, the J end lost 6 bases, and 14 bases lay between the germline ends. The germline CDR1 and CDR2 sequences are LGHNA and YNFKEQ. The CDR3 is CASGHGAAEQYF. CDR3 nucleotide sequence: TGTGCCAGCGGACATGGGGCGGCCGAGCAGTACTTC.

This rearrangement joins TRBV18 to TRBJ2-4, with D possibly being TRBD2 (6 bases). The CDR3 covers 17 residues. Trimming removed 2 bases from V and 0 bases from J, with 14 bases in between. CDR1 is KGHSH and CDR2 is LQKENI in the germline V gene. The CDR3 nucleotides are TGTGCCAGCTCACCAGGGGGACTCCTACTAGCCAAAAACATTCAGTACTTC. Translated: CASSPGGLLLAKNIQYF.

The chain recombines TRBV11-2 with TRBJ2-7; 7 nucleotides align to TRBD2. V was clipped by 1 base and J by 3 bases; unmatched bases: 24. The germline V gene has CDR1 SGHAT and CDR2 FQNNGV. This CDR3 region has 21 residues. The chain's CDR3 is CASSLGGVIGRFGIRVYEQYF. CDR3 in DNA: TGTGCCAGCAGCTTAGGGGGCGTTATCGGGAGGTTCGGAATTAGGGTCTACGAGCAGTACTTC.